This T cell receptor beta chain was captured by sequencing in a study of shared T cell receptors in the human thymus. Trimming shortened V by 6 bases and J by 8 bases, and 22 bases separated the two germline ends. The CDR3 is made up of 15 amino acids. Germline V lookup: CDR1 MNHEY, CDR2 SMNVEV (reference sequence). The assay was immunoSEQ multiplex PCR, and TCRdb's table has in-frame clones only and misses some. The data contain 500,000 to 550,000 clones, 75% to 85% of them singletons. This clone appeared a single time. These data also featured in a second study, about human thymus T cells. As that report states: Donor material was obtained from healthy Finnish infants undergoing corrective surgery for congenital heart defects. Across thymic and blood repertoires, the usage of V and J genes appeared to be biased. Thymic repertoires from unrelated individuals overlapped highly, related research reported.

The source material was thymocytes. The chain recombines TRBV27 with TRBJ1-2; perhaps TRBD1 as D (5 bases). This clonotype was obtained from a boy younger than two with a congenital heart defect. The CDR3 DNA follows: TGTGCCAGCAGCCTGGGGAACAGGACGCTTCGGGGCTACACCTTC. Encoded protein: CASSLGNRTLRGYTF.